Listed below are T cell receptor beta chains from one sample, sequenced in a study of neurological immune-mediated disorders. TCRdb re-analysed the 5' RACE reads in MiXCR, keeping a single row per CDR3 protein. This table has approximately 49,000 distinct CDR3 sequences, 9% to 10% appearing once. Sequences were obtained from PBMCs. The receptors were sampled from a woman between 40 and 50 years old in good health. The conserved cysteine and the conserved F or W are not part of the CDR3 here.

TRBJ2-7 TRBV4-1 ASSHSRDRRTDEQY
TRBJ2-5 TRBV6-5 ASSYSWTGPETQY
TRBJ2-7 TRBV20-1 SASAGTHEQY
TRBJ2-1 TRBV10-1 ASSETSGRLLNNEQF
TRBJ2-7 TRBV6-5 ASSGRSPAVQY
TRBJ2-1 TRBV6-2/TRBV6-3 ASSYAQRQENEQF
TRBJ1-2 TRBV4-3 ASSQDEAARDGYT
TRBJ2-1 TRBV10-3 AISRTRNNEQF
TRBJ2-3 TRBV18 ASSPQQGKDTQY
TRBJ1-4 TRBV4-1 ASSQAVREEKLF
TRBJ2-1 TRBV7-2 ASSSDGSYNEQF
TRBJ2-5 TRBV18 ASSRIETQY
TRBJ1-2 TRBV30 ACGETAGYT
TRBJ2-5 TRBV6-2/TRBV6-3 ASRDPQETQY
TRBJ2-7 TRBV27 ASSLGGVTYEQY
TRBJ1-6 TRBV20-1 SAPDGWSSYNSPLH
TRBJ2-7 TRBV9 ASSVEGGHLSYEQY
TRBJ2-7 TRBV5-1 ASSDRTGSYEQY
TRBJ2-3 TRBV14 ASSRRLSSKDTQY
TRBJ2-5 TRBV9 ASSVDQRGGETQY